Sequencing of this T cell receptor beta chain was carried out in a study of CD8+ T cells in alopecia areata. General study results and limits: Tofacitinib significantly lowered scalp clonality and expanded CD8+ clones among the top 100. While tofacitinib was given, many expanded lesional clones persisted in scalp and blood. Mice showed clearer TCR sharing than patients did, a gap that was possibly HLA-related.

Extracted RNA was reverse transcribed, and the resulting cDNA served as sequencing template. Here immunoSEQ multiplex PCR was the method, and the copy in TCRdb shows in-frame clones only, minus some. The repertoire holds 200,000 to 250,000 clones, with 64% as singletons. The CDR3 loop spans 13 amino acids. Germline CDR1 is MNHNY and CDR2 is SVGAGI (reference sequence). V gave up 6 bases and J gave up 2 bases, with 11 bases separating them. Described treatment: oral pan-JAK inhibitor, 5-10 mg twice daily. This clone has a single count. Its antigen remains unknown. Sequences were derived from CD4+ T cells sorted from blood, sampled at week 4, from a patient treated with tofacitinib. The rearrangement links TRBV6-6 to TRBJ2-7; D unclear. This receptor was taken from a human donor with alopecia areata. This CDR3 is CASSLPPAYEQYF. The CDR3 DNA is TGTGCCAGCAGCCTCCCACCGGCCTACGAGCAGTACTTC.